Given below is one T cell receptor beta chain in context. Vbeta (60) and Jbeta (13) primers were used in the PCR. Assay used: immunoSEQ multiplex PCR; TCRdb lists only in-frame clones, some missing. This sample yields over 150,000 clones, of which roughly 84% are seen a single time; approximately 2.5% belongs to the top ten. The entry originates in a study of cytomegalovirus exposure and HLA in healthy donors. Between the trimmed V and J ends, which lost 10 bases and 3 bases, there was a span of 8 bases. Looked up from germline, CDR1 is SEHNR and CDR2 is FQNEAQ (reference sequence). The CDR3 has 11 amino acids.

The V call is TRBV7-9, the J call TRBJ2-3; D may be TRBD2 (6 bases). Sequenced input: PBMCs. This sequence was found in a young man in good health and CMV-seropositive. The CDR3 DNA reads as TGTGCCATCCGGGGGACAGATACGCAGTATTTT. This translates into CAIRGTDTQYF.